What follows are 26 T cell receptor beta chains derived from one specimen sequenced in a study of OX40 agonist ivuxolimab in advanced cancers. Library construction relied on the immunoSEQ multiplex PCR assay. Here the immuneACCESS table is served through TCRdb, limited to in-frame sequences with V and J called. Missing clones are a known gap in these copies; in checked studies unresolved V genes cover under half, and the rest lacks a known reason. Present in this sample are around 51,000 clones, around 77% of which were seen just once. Together, the top ten hold over 2% of the sample. The source was CD4+ or CD8+ T cells sorted from blood, collected in a trial of the OX40 agonist ivuxolimab. The receptors stem from an adult with an advanced solid tumor such as melanoma, head and neck, liver or kidney cancer.

This clone was detected only once. The J gene is TRBJ2-1, the V gene TRBV7-3, with D tentatively TRBD2 (6 bases). This CDR3 has 14 residues. Germline CDR1 and CDR2: SGHTA and FQGTGA. Trimming removed 5 bases from V and 3 bases from J, with 11 bases in between. The CDR3 sequence is CASSLRGYYNEQFF. Written as DNA, the CDR3 is TGTGCCAGCAGCCTGCGGGGATACTACAATGAGCAGTTCTTC.

This rearrangement joins TRBV6-1 to TRBJ2-1, with D perhaps TRBD2 (6 bases). This CDR3 has 15 residues. V lost 5 bases to trimming and J lost 6 bases, with 17 bases between them. CDR1 is MNHNS, CDR2 SASEGT, per germline. CDR3 sequence (DNA): TGTGCCAGCAGTACCCGGGGTAGCGGCTCCAATGAGCAGTTCTTC. This translates into CASSTRGSGSNEQFF.

V and J are TRBV6-1 and TRBJ2-5, with unresolved D. Germline CDR1 MNHNS, CDR2 SASEGT. This CDR3 contains 12 residues. Trimming removed 5 bases from V and 5 bases from J, with 9 bases in between. The CDR3 DNA is TGTGCCAGCAGTCTTATGGAGGAGACCCAGTACTTC. Amino acids: CASSLMEETQYF.

The chain uses TRBV6-1 and TRBJ1-3; no firm D call. Germline-derived CDR1 and CDR2 are MNHNS and SASEGT. The V end lost 10 bases, the J end lost 0 bases, and 16 bases lay between the germline ends. This CDR3 comprises 15 residues. The CDR3 protein is CATTKEGGSGNTIYF. The CDR3 nucleotides are TGTGCCACCACAAAGGAAGGAGGCTCTGGAAACACCATATATTTT.

The chain joins TRBV28 to TRBJ2-5; 7 bases are shared with TRBD2. The CDR3 is 15 amino acids. V gave up 4 bases and J gave up 5 bases; unmatched junction bases: 10. The V gene's germline CDR1 is MDHEN and CDR2 SYDVKM. CDR3 loop: CASSSGLFPGETQYF. CDR3 sequence (DNA): TGTGCCAGCAGTTCGGGACTATTTCCTGGGGAGACCCAGTACTTC.

The genes are TRBV6-5 and TRBJ1-3, with a tentative D call TRBD1 (6 bases). Germline V CDR1 and CDR2: MNHEY, SVGAGI. Deletions cut 5 bases from V and 0 bases from J, with 11 bases between. This CDR3 region has 15 residues. CDR3 nucleotide sequence: TGTGCCAGCAGTGCGACAGGCTTCTCTGGAAACACCATATATTTT. Encoded protein: CASSATGFSGNTIYF.

The genes are TRBV28 and TRBJ2-7; D unclear. Germline loops: CDR1 MDHEN, CDR2 SYDVKM. The CDR3 is made up of 15 amino acids. Trimming cost V 5 bases and J 1 base, with 15 bases left between them. CDR3 in amino acids: CASSNGFSRSYEQYF. The CDR3 region has the DNA TGTGCCAGCAGTAACGGTTTCTCCCGGTCCTACGAGCAGTACTTC.

This clone was counted once. The chain recombines TRBV7-9 with TRBJ2-3, with D uncertain. The CDR3 covers 15 residues. Trimming removed 1 base at V and 6 bases at J, with 14 bases between. CDR1 and CDR2 from the germline V gene are SEHNR and FQNEAQ (reference sequence). This CDR3 reads CASSLVGGIGDTQYF. As DNA, the CDR3 is TGTGCCAGCAGCTTAGTTGGCGGTATTGGGGATACGCAGTATTTT.

This clone appeared a few times. The chain links TRBV2 to TRBJ2-7; 9 bases agree with TRBD2. Germline-derived CDR1 and CDR2 are SNHLY and FYNNEI. The CDR3 extends over 15 amino acids. The J segment lost 6 bases and the V segment lost 5 bases, leaving 11 bases of the junction unmatched. CDR3 protein: CASSRRAGGPGEQYF. The CDR3 region has the DNA TGTGCCAGCAGTCGACGGGCGGGAGGGCCGGGCGAGCAGTACTTC.

The V call is TRBV4-2, the J call TRBJ2-7; TRBD1 aligns across 9 bases. The junction had 4 bases not matched to a gene; V was cut back by 4 bases and J by 6 bases. The length of the CDR3 is 13 residues. Germline V gives CDR1 LGHNA, CDR2 YNFKEQ. Here the CDR3 DNA reads TGTGCCAGCAGCCTCGGACAGGGGCCCGAGCAGTACTTC. Its translation is CASSLGQGPEQYF.

V and J are TRBV9 and TRBJ1-4, with D uncertain. The V gene lost 0 bases and the J gene lost 8 bases, with 14 bases spanning the gap. Per germline, CDR1 SGDLS and CDR2 YYNGEE. CDR3 size: 15 residues. The CDR3 region is CASSVGISGEEKLFF. DNA for the CDR3: TGTGCCAGCAGCGTAGGTATCAGCGGGGAGGAAAAACTGTTTTTT.

Only a few counts were recorded for this clone. The chain uses TRBV7-6 and TRBJ1-3; D uncertain. Germline-derived CDR1 and CDR2 are SGHVS and FNYEAQ. The V end lost 1 base, the J end lost 4 bases, and 8 bases lay between the germline ends. This CDR3 spans 14 amino acids. The CDR3 DNA follows: TGTGCCAGCAGCTTAGGTGAAGCGGGAAACACCATATATTTT. Its translation is CASSLGEAGNTIYF.

The CDR3: CASSLEGQATNEKLFF. CDR3 sequence (DNA): TGCGCCAGCAGCTTGGAGGGACAGGCAACTAATGAAAAACTGTTTTTT. The chain couples TRBV5-1 to TRBJ1-4; 8 bases map to TRBD1. The CDR3 runs to 16 residues. Germline CDR1 reads SGHRS; CDR2 reads YFSETQ. J was trimmed by 0 bases and V by 0 bases; bases with no gene match: 1.

This chain connects TRBV5-1 to TRBJ2-7, with D possibly matching TRBD2 (6 bases). Per germline, CDR1 SGHRS and CDR2 YFSETQ. The length of the CDR3 is 14 residues. V was cut by 1 base and J by 6 bases, with 14 bases left in between. Written as DNA, the CDR3 is TGCGCCAGCAGCTTGAACGGGGGTTTTGGCGAGCAGTACTTC. Translation: CASSLNGGFGEQYF.

The chain uses TRBV7-8 and TRBJ1-3; TRBD1 might be the D (6 bases). This CDR3 region has 14 residues. Trimming removed 1 base from V and 2 bases from J, with 6 bases in between. CDR1 and CDR2 from the germline V gene are SGHVS and FQNEAQ. CDR3 DNA: TGTGCCAGCAGCTTAGACAGGGCTGGAAACACCATATATTTT. It translates to CASSLDRAGNTIYF.

The chain combines TRBV25-1 with TRBJ2-7, with D possibly TRBD1 on 5 matching bases. The V gene lost 7 bases and the J gene lost 8 bases, with 15 bases spanning the gap. Per germline, CDR1 MGHDK and CDR2 SYGVNS. There are 12 residues in the CDR3. In nucleotides, the CDR3 is TGTGCCAGCACAGACAGAGCTATGAAGCAGTACTTC. Translating it yields CASTDRAMKQYF.

This clone came up a few times. The chain has TRBV15 and TRBJ2-7, with TRBD2 identical over 13 bases. Germline V gene sequence: CDR1 LNHNV, CDR2 YYDKDF (reference sequence). This CDR3 spans 15 amino acids. With 0 bases clipped from V and 6 bases from J, the junction kept 2 bases outside the gene matches. The CDR3 loop is CATSRDGLAGAEQYF. CDR3 bases: TGTGCCACCAGCAGAGACGGACTAGCGGGAGCCGAGCAGTACTTC.

The rearrangement uses TRBV6-6 and TRBJ2-5; D is unresolved. V lost 2 bases to trimming and J lost 0 bases, with 7 bases between them. This CDR3 has 14 residues. Germline CDR1 and CDR2: MNHNY and SVGAGI (reference sequence). The CDR3 nucleotides are TGTGCCAGCAGTTACGAAGGGTACCAAGAGACCCAGTACTTC. Protein sequence: CASSYEGYQETQYF.

CDR3: CASSKITGTSGNTIYF. CDR3 in DNA: TGTGCCAGCAGCAAAATAACAGGGACCTCTGGAAACACCATATATTTT. V and J are TRBV5-6 and TRBJ1-3; D is perhaps TRBD1 (6 bases). The CDR3 consists of 16 residues. Germline V gene sequence: CDR1 SGHDT, CDR2 YYEEEE. The V end was cut by 4 bases, the J end by 0 bases, with 14 bases between. Full variable domain (missing parts from reference TRBV5-6 and TRBJ1-3): DAGVTQSPTHLIKTRGQQVTLRCSPKSGHDTVSWYQQALGQGPQFIFQYYEEEERQRGNFPDRFSGHQFPNYSSELNVNALLLGDSALYLCASSKITGTSGNTIYFGEGSWLTVV.

The rearrangement links TRBV5-4 to TRBJ2-5; a weak D match, TRBD1 (5 bases). The length of the CDR3 is 15 residues. The V gene lost 0 bases and the J gene lost 5 bases, with 14 bases spanning the gap. The germline V gene encodes CDR1 SGHNT and CDR2 YYREEE (reference sequence). The CDR3 DNA is TGTGCCAGCAGCTTGGGGGAAGGGGTCAGTGAGACCCAGTACTTC. Translating gives CASSLGEGVSETQYF. Supplemented by reference TRBV5-4 and TRBJ2-5, the full variable domain reads ETGVTQSPTHLIKTRGQQVTLRCSSQSGHNTVSWYQQALGQGPQFIFQYYREEENGRGNFPPRFSGLQFPNYSSELNVNALELDDSALYLCASSLGEGVSETQYFGPGTRLLVL.

The chain is built from TRBV7-9 and TRBJ1-2; TRBD1 is a possible D gene (5 bases). The CDR3 totals 14 residues. Germline CDR1 and CDR2: SEHNR and FQNEAQ (reference sequence). Trimming removed 1 base from V and 4 bases from J, with 10 bases in between. The DNA for the CDR3 is TGTGCCAGCAGCTTAGATGGGGGTTTCTATGGCTACACCTTC. Protein sequence: CASSLDGGFYGYTF.

The J gene is TRBJ1-2, the V gene TRBV25-1; perhaps TRBD1 as D (5 bases). Between the trimmed V and J ends, which lost 3 bases and 8 bases, there was a span of 13 bases. The CDR3 runs to 13 residues. The germline V gene has CDR1 MGHDK and CDR2 SYGVNS. The DNA for the CDR3 is TGTGCCAGCAGTGACTTTCAGGGATGGGGCTACACCTTC. Its translation is CASSDFQGWGYTF.

This chain uses TRBV6-1 with TRBJ1-2; maybe TRBD1 (6 bases). CDR1 and CDR2 (germline): MNHNS, SASEGT. V was shortened by 6 bases and J by 4 bases, with 6 bases between the two germline ends. The CDR3 is 11 residues long. The CDR3 DNA sequence: TGTGCCAGCAGACAGGGCTATGGCTACACCTTC. It specifies CASRQGYGYTF.

This clone showed up just a few times. This sequence joins TRBV5-4 and TRBJ2-1; TRBD2 is a possible D gene (5 bases). Germline V CDR1 and CDR2: SGHNT, YYREEE (reference sequence). Trimming cost V 4 bases and J 0 bases, with 17 bases left between them. The CDR3 contains 17 residues. The CDR3 is CASSLGGGLSSYNEQFF. Here the CDR3 DNA reads TGTGCCAGCAGCCTAGGCGGCGGGCTGAGCTCCTACAATGAGCAGTTCTTC.

This chain connects TRBV27 to TRBJ2-3; no definite D call. Between the trimmed V and J ends, which lost 2 bases and 4 bases, there was a span of 10 bases. This CDR3 region has 14 residues. Looked up from germline, CDR1 is MNHEY and CDR2 is SMNVEV (reference sequence). CDR3 in amino acids: CASSLQVAPDTQYF. As DNA, the CDR3 is TGTGCCAGCAGTTTACAAGTAGCCCCAGATACGCAGTATTTT.

The rearrangement joins TRBV27 to TRBJ2-5; possible D gene TRBD1, 5 bases. V lost 2 bases to trimming and J lost 0 bases, with 10 bases between them. Germline-derived CDR1 and CDR2 are MNHEY and SMNVEV (reference sequence). The CDR3 has 15 residues. CDR3 DNA: TGTGCCAGCAGTTTACAGGGAAACTACCAAGAGACCCAGTACTTC. Protein: CASSLQGNYQETQYF.